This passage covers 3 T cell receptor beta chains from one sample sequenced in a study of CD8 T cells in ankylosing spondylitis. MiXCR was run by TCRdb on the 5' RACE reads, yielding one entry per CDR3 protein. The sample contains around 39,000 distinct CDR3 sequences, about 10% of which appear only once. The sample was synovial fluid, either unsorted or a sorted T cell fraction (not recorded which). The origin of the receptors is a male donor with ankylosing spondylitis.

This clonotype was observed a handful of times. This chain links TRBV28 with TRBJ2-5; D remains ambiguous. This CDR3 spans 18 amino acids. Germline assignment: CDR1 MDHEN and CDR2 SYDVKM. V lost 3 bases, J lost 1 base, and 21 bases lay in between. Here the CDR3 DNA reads TGTGCCAGCAGTTTTTCCAGTGGGATATTTAGTCTCCAAGAGACCCAGTACTTC. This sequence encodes CASSFSSGIFSLQETQYF.

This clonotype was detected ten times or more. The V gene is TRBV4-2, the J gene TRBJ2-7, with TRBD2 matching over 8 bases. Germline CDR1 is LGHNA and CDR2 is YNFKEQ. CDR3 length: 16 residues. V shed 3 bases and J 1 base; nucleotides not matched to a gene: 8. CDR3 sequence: CASSQREASASYEQYF. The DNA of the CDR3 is TGTGCCAGCAGCCAGCGGGAGGCTAGCGCTTCCTACGAGCAGTACTTC.

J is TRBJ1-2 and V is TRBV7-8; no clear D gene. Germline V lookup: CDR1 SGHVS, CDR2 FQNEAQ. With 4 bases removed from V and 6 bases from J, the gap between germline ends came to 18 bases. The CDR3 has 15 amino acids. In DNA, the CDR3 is TGTGCCAGCAGCTCCAGCCCGGGCCTATGGGATGGCTACACCTTC. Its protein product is CASSSSPGLWDGYTF.